This T cell receptor (beta chain) was obtained from a study of blood T cell repertoires in COVID-19. Authors' processing steps: From reference gene primer amplification, estimates of nucleated cell counts were derived. Measured with immunoSEQ multiplex PCR; TCRdb has only the in-frame clones, and not every one. For V, J and clone size, that table is used; D and trimming come from the DNA. The sample holds around 50,000 clones, around 80% seen once. CDR1 is SGHNT and CDR2 is YYREEE in the germline V gene (reference sequence). V was clipped by 3 bases and J by 2 bases; unmatched bases: 8. CDR3 length equals 15 residues.

This rearrangement joins TRBV5-4 to TRBJ2-7; 7 bases line up with TRBD1. Sequenced: PBMCs or T cells enriched from blood (not recorded which). The receptor comes from a woman aged 45-65 years with acute COVID-19. In DNA, the CDR3 is TGTGCCAGCAGCTCGACAGGGTCTAAACCCTACGAGCAGTACTTC. Amino acid sequence: CASSSTGSKPYEQYF.